These 6 T cell receptor beta chains share one sample of origin, sequenced in a study of T cell repertoires in cytomegalovirus infection. TCRdb used MiXCR to reprocess the reads, holding one entry per CDR3 protein. The sample includes a few hundred thousand distinct CDR3 sequences, roughly an eighth of them seen just once. Sequenced: PBMCs. The receptors come from a human donor in good health (CMV status not recorded). Some clones in this sample may be carry-over from other donors' samples.

This clonotype turned up a few times. The chain combines TRBV18 with TRBJ1-2; unclear D gene. Germline CDR1 and CDR2: KGHSH and LQKENI. There are 16 residues in the CDR3. V gave up 3 bases and J gave up 4 bases, with 18 bases separating them. This CDR3 is CASSPLITDLSYGYTF. The CDR3 DNA reads TGTGCCAGCTCACCTTTAATCACAGACCTTTCCTATGGCTACACCTTC.

Only a few counts were recorded for this clonotype. This chain joins TRBV2 and TRBJ2-3; 7 nucleotides line up with TRBD1. This CDR3 has 14 amino acids. After removal of 6 bases from V and 2 bases from J, the junction contained 5 bases not matched to a gene. Per the germline V gene, CDR1 is SNHLY and CDR2 is FYNNEI. The CDR3, as DNA: TGTGCCAGCAGAGGGGACAGCCCCACAGATACGCAGTATTTT. This sequence encodes CASRGDSPTDTQYF.

The sample holds a few counts of this clonotype. This sequence joins TRBV2 and TRBJ1-2, with 7 nucleotides matching TRBD1. Germline lookup yields CDR1 SNHLY and CDR2 FYNNEI. The CDR3 is made up of 11 amino acids. Losses at the gene ends were 10 bases for V and 4 bases for J; bases not matched to a gene: 3. The CDR3: CAIQGLYGYTF. The DNA for the CDR3 is TGTGCCATACAGGGGCTCTATGGCTACACCTTC.

At least ten counts were recorded for this clonotype. V and J are TRBV24-1 and TRBJ1-6; D not resolved. The V end lost 12 bases, the J end lost 3 bases, and 14 bases lay between the germline ends. The CDR3 spans 14 residues. Germline V gives CDR1 KGHDR, CDR2 SFDVKD. CDR3 in amino acids: CAARRRVYNSPLHF. CDR3 sequence (DNA): TGTGCCGCAAGAAGGAGAGTCTATAATTCACCCCTCCACTTT.

In this sample, this clonotype turned up a few times. This chain connects TRBV19 to TRBJ2-2, with 7 nucleotides matching TRBD2. CDR3 length: 16 residues. The V segment lost 4 bases and the J segment 8 bases; nucleotides outside the gene matches: 13. Germline loops: CDR1 LNHDA, CDR2 SQIVND (reference sequence). CDR3 amino acids: CASSTWFPSGAGELFF. The CDR3 DNA sequence: TGTGCCAGTAGTACCTGGTTCCCTAGCGGCGCTGGGGAGCTGTTTTTT. The entire variable domain, with the rest obtained from reference TRBV19 and TRBJ2-2, is as follows: DGGITQSPKYLFRKEGQNVTLSCEQNLNHDAMYWYRQDPGQGLRLIYYSQIVNDFQKGDIAEGYSVSREKKESFPLTVTSAQKNPTAFYLCASSTWFPSGAGELFFGEGSRLTVL.

This clonotype was recorded at least ten times. The J gene is TRBJ1-2, the V gene TRBV6-6, with D maybe TRBD1 (6 bases). There are 14 residues in the CDR3. Looked up from germline, CDR1 is MNHNY and CDR2 is SVGAGI (reference sequence). V was clipped by 0 bases and J by 5 bases, with 10 bases between them. DNA for the CDR3: TGTGCCAGCAGTTACTCCCCGGGGGCGTATGGCTACACCTTC. Its translation is CASSYSPGAYGYTF.